The text below deals with one TCR beta chain. J gave up 3 bases and V 1 base, and 6 bases lay outside the gene matches. Germline lookup yields CDR1 DFQATT and CDR2 SNEGSKA (reference sequence). The length of the CDR3 is 16 residues. Individual cDNA molecules each received unique molecular identifiers attached to them. TCRdb reanalysed the 5' RACE reads using MiXCR and keeps one entry per CDR3 protein. Found here are more than 25,000 distinct CDR3 sequences, roughly 5.3% of them singletons; the top ten hold 4.5%. This specimen belongs to a study of early T cells in non-severe SARS-CoV-2 infection. The source material was whole blood. The chain links TRBV20-1 to TRBJ2-1; 10 bases fit TRBD2. This receptor was identified in an adult who was a healthcare worker with PCR-confirmed SARS-CoV-2 infection or an uninfected control (not recorded which). Here the CDR3 reads CSARVLGLAYYNEQFF. CDR3 coding DNA: TGCAGTGCTAGAGTCTTGGGACTAGCGTACTACAATGAGCAGTTCTTC.